Listed here are 15 T cell receptor beta chains from one sample, sequenced in a study of PD-1 blockade in classical Hodgkin lymphoma (dated by TCRdb to about 2020). The time point label on this specimen signifies: cycle 4 day 1 (C4D1), after less than 7 weeks of nivolumab. Every trial patient had relapsed after autologous stem cell transplantation, and cohorts A, B and C differed in prior brentuximab vedotin exposure. Magnetic negative selection with a Miltenyi CD4+ T cell isolation kit was used to purify CD4+ T cells from thawed PBMCs. Library construction relied on the immunoSEQ multiplex PCR assay. The table comes from immuneACCESS by way of TCRdb, which keeps in-frame sequences with V and J called. Part of the clones is missing from these tables; in studies checked, under half for an unresolved V gene and the rest for unknown reasons. Counted in this sample were 30,000 to 40,000 clones; roughly nine tenths of them appeared once. Around 0.3% of the sample rests with the top ten.

This specimen was CD4+ T cells from blood, taken before the fourth cycle of nivolumab. These receptors all stem from a human donor with classical Hodgkin lymphoma.

The chain recombines TRBV27 with TRBJ2-7, with D possibly matching TRBD1 (5 bases). The CDR3 runs to 14 residues. Trimming cost V 5 bases and J 2 bases, with 13 bases left between them. Germline assignment: CDR1 MNHEY and CDR2 SMNVEV (reference sequence). CDR3 bases: TGTGCCAGCAGTCATTACGACAGAACCTACGAGCAGTACTTC. This codes for CASSHYDRTYEQYF.

The chain joins TRBV28 to TRBJ1-2; a possible D gene is TRBD1 (5 bases). Trimming shortened V by 1 base and J by 6 bases, and 12 bases separated the two germline ends. CDR3 length equals 14 residues. The germline V gene encodes CDR1 MDHEN and CDR2 SYDVKM. CDR3 in DNA: TGTGCCAGCAGTTTATCAGGGTCTGGGCATGGCTACACCTTC. Amino acids: CASSLSGSGHGYTF.

This chain links TRBV30 with TRBJ2-7; 10 bases align to TRBD2. The CDR3 is 15 residues long. With V trimmed by 1 base and J by 3 bases, 6 bases remained unmatched. Germline values: CDR1 GTSNPN, CDR2 SVGIG (reference sequence). CDR3 sequence (DNA): TGTGCCTGGAGTGCACTAGCGGGGCTACTCTACGAGCAGTACTTC. Translating gives CAWSALAGLLYEQYF.

The rearrangement joins TRBV4-1 to TRBJ2-3; D unresolved. The germline V and J ends were trimmed by 1 base and 2 bases, with 13 bases remaining between them. CDR3 size: 16 residues. The germline gives CDR1 MGHRA, CDR2 YSYEKL. This CDR3 reads CASSQVGPQVTDTQYF. DNA of the CDR3: TGCGCCAGCAGCCAAGTCGGTCCTCAGGTCACAGATACGCAGTATTTT.

V usage is TRBV2 and J usage is TRBJ1-1; D unresolved. CDR3 length equals 12 residues. The V gene's germline CDR1 is SNHLY and CDR2 FYNNEI. V lost 5 bases and J 1 base, leaving 5 bases between the germline ends. CDR3 region: CASSLRNTEAFF. CDR3 bases: TGTGCCAGCAGTCTCCGGAACACTGAAGCTTTCTTT. The whole variable domain, remainder taken from reference TRBV2 and TRBJ1-1, is EPEVTQTPSHQVTQMGQEVILRCVPISNHLYFYWYRQILGQKVEFLVSFYNNEISEKSEIFDDQFSVERPDGSNFTLKIRSTKLEDSAMYFCASSLRNTEAFFGQGTRLTVV.

The chain is built from TRBV29-1 and TRBJ2-7; D is perhaps TRBD2 (6 bases). Germline V lookup: CDR1 SQVTM, CDR2 ANQGSEA. Trimming stripped 2 bases from V and 3 bases from J, with 14 bases between. This CDR3 has 14 residues. DNA of the CDR3: TGCAGCGTTGAAATCGGGGACTCCGGCTACGAGCAGTACTTC. This encodes CSVEIGDSGYEQYF.

The CDR3, as DNA: TGCGCCAGCAGCCCCGGACTAGCGGGACCCCCTATAAGCACAGATACGCAGTATTTT. It encodes CASSPGLAGPPISTDTQYF. The V and J genes are TRBV5-1 and TRBJ2-3, with 12 positions matching TRBD2. V shed 4 bases and J 0 bases; nucleotides not matched to a gene: 12. Germline V gives CDR1 SGHRS, CDR2 YFSETQ. The CDR3 has 19 amino acids.

The chain recombines TRBV7-2 with TRBJ2-5, with 11 bases that match TRBD2. V dropped 5 bases and J dropped 4; count of bases not matched to a gene: 3. This CDR3 is built from 14 residues. Germline assignment: CDR1 SGHTA and CDR2 FQGNSA. The CDR3 DNA sequence: TGTGCCAGCAGCGTGACTAGCGGGACAGAGACCCAGTACTTC. It is translated as CASSVTSGTETQYF. The complete variable domain, with remaining parts taken from reference TRBV7-2 and TRBJ2-5, reads GAGVSQSPSNKVTEKGKDVELRCDPISGHTALYWYRQSLGQGLEFLIYFQGNSAPDKSGLPSDRFSAERTGGSVSTLTIQRTQQEDSAVYLCASSVTSGTETQYFGPGTRLLVL.

The rearrangement uses TRBV6-1 and TRBJ2-7, with unresolved D. CDR3 length equals 12 residues. Per germline, CDR1 MNHNS and CDR2 SASEGT. V lost 5 bases to trimming and J lost 2 bases, with 7 bases between them. CDR3 nucleotides: TGTGCCAGCAGTCCCGGTGCCTACGAGCAGTACTTC. Residues: CASSPGAYEQYF.

CDR3 region: CASSSAYEQYF. DNA for the CDR3: TGTGCCAGCAGTTCGGCCTACGAGCAGTACTTC. V is TRBV6-5 and J is TRBJ2-7; D is uncertain. There are 11 residues in the CDR3. Trimming stripped 4 bases from V and 2 bases from J, with 3 bases between. Germline values: CDR1 MNHEY, CDR2 SVGAGI.

The V gene is TRBV7-7, the J gene TRBJ2-5, with D perhaps matching TRBD2 (6 bases). V was cut by 6 bases and J by 6 bases, with 14 bases left in between. Germline V lookup: CDR1 SSHAT, CDR2 FNYEAQ (reference sequence). This CDR3 spans 13 amino acids. The CDR3 sequence: CASRPAGSQTQYF. As DNA, the CDR3 is TGTGCCAGCAGACCAGCGGGCAGTCAGACCCAGTACTTC.

This sequence joins TRBV7-8 and TRBJ1-3; no firm D call. Germline V gives CDR1 SGHVS, CDR2 FQNEAQ. The CDR3 has 15 amino acids. Between the trimmed V and J ends, which lost 1 base and 0 bases, there was a span of 7 bases. The CDR3: CASSLGAVSGNTIYF. The CDR3 DNA sequence: TGTGCCAGCAGCTTAGGGGCGGTCTCTGGAAACACCATATATTTT. The variable domain in full, completed from reference TRBV7-8 and TRBJ1-3, reads GAGVSQSPRYKVAKRGQDVALRCDPISGHVSLFWYQQALGQGPEFLTYFQNEAQLDKSGLPSDRFFAERPEGSVSTLKIQRTQQEDSAVYLCASSLGAVSGNTIYFGEGSWLTVV.

The gene calls are TRBV7-3 and TRBJ2-7; D may be TRBD1 (5 bases). The CDR3 loop spans 15 amino acids. V was cut by 3 bases and J by 0 bases, with 12 bases left in between. Germline V gene sequence: CDR1 SGHTA, CDR2 FQGTGA. The CDR3 sequence: CASSLGPGFSYEQYF. The CDR3 DNA sequence: TGTGCCAGCAGCTTGGGGCCAGGGTTCTCCTACGAGCAGTACTTC.

V is TRBV5-1 and J is TRBJ1-1, with 10 bases aligning to TRBD1. The CDR3 is 16 amino acids. The junction had 4 bases not matched to a gene; V was cut back by 2 bases and J by 0 bases. Germline-derived CDR1 and CDR2 are SGHRS and YFSETQ. CDR3 in amino acids: CASSFGDRGLNTEAFF. As DNA, the CDR3 is TGCGCCAGCAGCTTTGGGGACAGGGGATTGAACACTGAAGCTTTCTTT.

The J gene is TRBJ2-1, the V gene TRBV28, with 8 positions matching TRBD1. V lost 8 bases, J lost 8 bases, and 17 bases stayed unmatched. The CDR3 sequence is 16 residues long. Germline V gene data show CDR1 as MDHEN and CDR2 as SYDVKM. The CDR3 DNA follows: TGTGCCAGCCGAAACTCAGGGGGCTGGGTTACGGATGAGCAGTTCTTC. Its translation is CASRNSGGWVTDEQFF.